Below, 20 T cell receptor beta chains from the same sample are listed, as sequenced in a study of human T cells and chemical hapten exposure. Each CDR3 protein gets one entry after TCRdb re-called the RACE reads with MiXCR. The data contain about 350,000 distinct CDR3 sequences, under 6.5% of them seen just once; the ten biggest clones take up under 7%. Time point of the sample: patch test 2, 6 weeks after DPC sensitization. This sample's treatment: therapeutic diphenylcyclopropenone sensitization with weekly scalp DPC. Here the sequenced sample was whole blood, taken in connection with sensitization to the hapten diphenylcyclopropenone (DPC). These receptor sequences come from a woman younger than 30 with alopecia areata. Some clones in this sample may be carry-over from other donors' samples.

The chain carries TRBV29-1 and TRBJ2-7; D unresolved. This CDR3 is 12 amino acids long. From germline, CDR1 is SQVTM and CDR2 ANQGSEA. The germline V and J ends were trimmed by 4 bases and 2 bases, with 9 bases remaining between them. The CDR3 region has the DNA TGCAGCGTTGGGCCCTCCCCCTACGAGCAGTACTTC. Translated: CSVGPSPYEQYF.

A few counts support this clonotype. The DNA of the CDR3 is TGTGCCAGCAGCTGGACAGGGACTTATGGCTACACCTTC. Its protein product is CASSWTGTYGYTF. The V and J genes are TRBV7-6 and TRBJ1-2; TRBD1 agrees at 8 bases. This CDR3 contains 13 residues. The V gene's germline CDR1 is SGHVS and CDR2 FNYEAQ. The V segment lost 4 bases and the J segment 5 bases; nucleotides outside the gene matches: 3.

The sample holds many counts of this clonotype. CDR3 nucleotides: TGTGCCAGCAGCTTAAGAAGAGCCGGGACAGGGAGGACTGAAGCTTTCTTT. It translates to CASSLRRAGTGRTEAFF. The J gene is TRBJ1-1, the V gene TRBV7-2, with TRBD1 identical over 9 bases. Germline V lookup: CDR1 SGHTA, CDR2 FQGNSA. Germline trimming cut 2 bases from V and 5 bases from J; bases unmatched to any gene: 12. CDR3 size: 17 residues.

This clonotype was found a few times. The CDR3 protein is CASSKRDRDNSPLHF. The CDR3 region has the DNA TGTGCCAGCAGTAAACGGGACAGGGATAATTCACCCCTCCACTTT. V is TRBV6-6 and J is TRBJ1-6, with 9 bases matching TRBD1. The germline CDR1 and CDR2 sequences are MNHNY and SVGAGI (reference sequence). V was pared by 5 bases and J by 5 bases, with 4 bases of the junction left unmatched. This CDR3 contains 15 residues.

The chain is built from TRBV5-1 and TRBJ2-3; D tentatively fits TRBD1 or TRBD2 (5 bases each). The germline CDR1 and CDR2 sequences are SGHRS and YFSETQ. Trimming stripped 7 bases from V and 2 bases from J, with 14 bases between. CDR3 length equals 14 residues. The CDR3 sequence: CASLSGQPTDTQYF. Written as DNA, the CDR3 is TGCGCCAGCCTCTCGGGGCAGCCCACAGATACGCAGTATTTT.

V is TRBV7-2 and J is TRBJ1-1; D perhaps matches TRBD1 (6 bases). This CDR3 is built from 14 residues. Germline V lookup: CDR1 SGHTA, CDR2 FQGNSA. Trimming took off 5 bases at V and 5 bases at J, with 15 bases between the two ends. In DNA, the CDR3 is TGTGCCAGCAGCCGGAGGCAGGGGCGGACTGAAGCTTTCTTT. Translated, it gives CASSRRQGRTEAFF.

The chain combines TRBV15 with TRBJ2-1; the D call may be TRBD1 or TRBD2 (5 bases each). Germline values: CDR1 LNHNV, CDR2 YYDKDF (reference sequence). V lost 0 bases, J lost 5 bases, and 14 bases lay in between. The CDR3 runs to 16 residues. The DNA of the CDR3 is TGTGCCACCAGCAGAGACAGGGAGTCCCTAAACAATGAGCAGTTCTTC. As protein: CATSRDRESLNNEQFF.

The chain uses TRBV25-1 and TRBJ1-1; D is uncertain. The CDR3 has 13 amino acids. Germline V gives CDR1 MGHDK, CDR2 SYGVNS. With 6 bases removed from V and 0 bases from J, the gap between germline ends came to 8 bases. CDR3 residues: CASSDYLNTEAFF. CDR3 nucleotide sequence: TGTGCCAGCAGCGACTACCTGAACACTGAAGCTTTCTTT.

The chain links TRBV4-1 to TRBJ2-2, with D uncertain. The ends were cut back, 0 bases at V and 4 bases at J, with 6 bases in the middle. Germline V gene sequence: CDR1 MGHRA, CDR2 YSYEKL. This CDR3 region has 14 residues. CDR3 nucleotide sequence: TGCGCCAGCAGCCAAGAGTTTTTCACCGGGGAGCTGTTTTTT. Amino acid sequence: CASSQEFFTGELFF.

The sample holds a few counts of this clonotype. The gene calls are TRBV18 and TRBJ1-2, with 8 bases fitting TRBD1. The CDR3 is made up of 14 amino acids. After removal of 3 bases from V and 5 bases from J, the junction contained 5 bases not matched to a gene. Germline CDR1 and CDR2: KGHSH and LQKENI. In nucleotides, the CDR3 is TGTGCCAGCTCACCGATGGACAGGGAGTATGGCTACACCTTC. Encoded protein: CASSPMDREYGYTF.

This clonotype was recorded a few times. This sequence joins TRBV7-2 and TRBJ2-7; D ambiguous. Per germline, CDR1 SGHTA and CDR2 FQGNSA. The ends were cut back, 1 base at V and 0 bases at J, with 10 bases in the middle. The CDR3 length is 15 residues. CDR3 in DNA: TGTGCCAGCAGCTTAGGTCCTGCGAGCTCCTACGAGCAGTACTTC. Residues: CASSLGPASSYEQYF. Full variable domain (remainder filled in from reference TRBV7-2 and TRBJ2-7): GAGVSQSPSNKVTEKGKDVELRCDPISGHTALYWYRQSLGQGLEFLIYFQGNSAPDKSGLPSDRFSAERTGGSVSTLTIQRTQQEDSAVYLCASSLGPASSYEQYFGPGTRLTVT.

The chain combines TRBV20-1 with TRBJ1-2; no clear D gene. This CDR3 spans 15 amino acids. Germline-derived CDR1 and CDR2 are DFQATT and SNEGSKA (reference sequence). The V end lost 2 bases, the J end lost 0 bases, and 13 bases lay between the germline ends. The CDR3 protein is CSARPANTANYGYTF. Written as DNA, the CDR3 is TGCAGTGCTAGACCGGCCAACACCGCTAACTATGGCTACACCTTC.

This clonotype was recorded at least ten times. This chain connects TRBV6-5 to TRBJ1-1; TRBD1 aligns across 11 bases. With 4 bases clipped from V and 3 bases from J, the junction kept 4 bases outside the gene matches. Germline CDR1 and CDR2: MNHEY and SVGAGI. CDR3 size: 15 residues. The CDR3 sequence is CASSWGQGVDTEAFF. Written as DNA, the CDR3 is TGTGCCAGCAGTTGGGGACAGGGGGTAGACACTGAAGCTTTCTTT.

The chain uses TRBV15 and TRBJ2-1, with TRBD2 matching over 9 bases. With V trimmed by 3 bases and J by 3 bases, 6 bases remained unmatched. CDR3 length: 16 residues. Germline CDR1 reads LNHNV; CDR2 reads YYDKDF (reference sequence). CDR3 DNA sequence: TGTGCCACCAGCAGGTTAGCGGGGGCCCTCTACAATGAGCAGTTCTTC. This codes for CATSRLAGALYNEQFF.

The chain links TRBV4-1 to TRBJ1-2; TRBD1 matches at 7 bases. Trimming at V came to 4 bases and at J to 1 base, leaving 12 bases not matched to a gene. Germline loops: CDR1 MGHRA, CDR2 YSYEKL. The CDR3 has 17 amino acids. DNA of the CDR3: TGCGCCAGCAGCCCAATTTTGCGGGACAGCTATAACTATGGCTACACCTTC. This translates into CASSPILRDSYNYGYTF.

V is TRBV7-3 and J is TRBJ1-6; 7 nucleotides line up with TRBD1. CDR1 is SGHTA and CDR2 is FQGTGA in the germline V gene. V was clipped by 5 bases and J by 7 bases; unmatched bases: 8. The CDR3 runs to 15 residues. CDR3 bases: TGTGCCAGCAGCCAGGGGGGCAGAAAGAATTCACCCCTCCACTTT. Translated: CASSQGGRKNSPLHF. The whole variable domain, remainder taken from reference TRBV7-3 and TRBJ1-6, is GAGVSQTPSNKVTEKGKYVELRCDPISGHTALYWYRQSLGQGPEFLIYFQGTGAADDSGLPNDRFFAVRPEGSVSTLKIQRTERGDSAVYLCASSQGGRKNSPLHFGNGTRLTVT.

This chain connects TRBV7-8 to TRBJ1-2; the match to TRBD1 covers 9 bases. V lost 2 bases, J lost 4 bases, and 8 bases stayed unmatched. Per germline, CDR1 SGHVS and CDR2 FQNEAQ. CDR3 length equals 16 residues. Here the CDR3 DNA reads TGTGCCAGCAGCTTAAGGACAGGGGATAGGGGCTATGGCTACACCTTC. As protein: CASSLRTGDRGYGYTF.

V and J are TRBV28 and TRBJ2-3; either TRBD1 or TRBD2 may supply D (6 bases each). The CDR3 is 16 amino acids. The V end was cut by 7 bases, the J end by 3 bases, with 20 bases between. Germline V gives CDR1 MDHEN, CDR2 SYDVKM. CDR3: CASILGGLGGTDTQYF. The DNA for the CDR3 is TGTGCCAGCATCCTAGGGGGGCTAGGCGGAACAGATACGCAGTATTTT.

A remark on this clonotype: One base away lies a much larger clone, so this may be a sequencing read error. V gene TRBV5-1 combines with J gene TRBJ1-4; D is unclear. The CDR3 is made up of 14 amino acids. Germline V CDR1 and CDR2: SGHRS, YFSETQ. Here the CDR3 reads CSSSSLSGNEKLFF. CDR3 bases: TGCTCCAGCAGCTCACTCAGTGGGAATGAAAAACTGTTTTTT.

The sample holds many counts of this clonotype. The chain combines TRBV20-1 with TRBJ1-4; D might be TRBD1 (6 bases). Looked up from germline, CDR1 is DFQATT and CDR2 is SNEGSKA (reference sequence). CDR3 length equals 13 residues. Between the trimmed V and J ends, which lost 5 bases and 5 bases, there was a span of 12 bases. CDR3 amino acids: CSAWTALNEKLFF. The CDR3 bases are TGCAGTGCTTGGACAGCCCTCAATGAAAAACTGTTTTTT.